Detailed here is one T cell receptor (beta chain). This clonotype was recorded many times. No antigen is known for it. No base quality information exists; no much larger clone differs at one position. Library method: 5' RACE. Sequencing instrument: Illumina HiSeq 2000. A universal primer binding site was added through template switching, and the final cDNA carried a unique molecular identifier so that TCR cDNA molecules could be counted accurately. First-strand cDNA for TCR alpha and beta chains was synthesized from specific primers in the conserved constant-segment region. To control for contamination, every cDNA library was double barcoded, receiving both a SMART-Mk sample barcode and Illumina barcodes. Two successive PCR steps introduced TruSeq adapter sequences along with Illumina sample barcodes. TCR alpha and beta cDNA libraries were sequenced on the Illumina HiSeq platform with custom primers. Turning to the authors' computational methods: Raw reads were processed with MiGEC to extract unique molecular identifiers, and MiXCR was used to determine CDR3 positions. For each individual, recombination models were inferred using an EM algorithm with the repgenHMM and IGoR tools. The tcR package in R was used for shared clonotype analysis, with sharing normalized by the product of cloneset sizes. Out-of-frame nonproductive sequences were analyzed to study raw recombination free of thymic and clonal selection effects. TCRdb itself trimmed the public reads at Q25 with fastp, ran MiXCR and retained productive beta chains. Rows are unified per CDR3 protein, each entry keeping the most common DNA and genes. TCRdb's processing, not the study's, gives the V and J calls here. The sample yields about 690,000 distinct CDR3 sequences; 6% to 6.5% were counted once. The top ten constitute approximately 1.6% of the sample.

The data derive from a study of identical twins (dated by TCRdb to about 2016). As for the study more broadly: To test whether fetal clonotypes persist, the study used deep sequencing on TCR alpha and beta repertoires from monozygotic twins, unrelated adults of various ages, and cord blood. To rule out contamination, the twin experiments were replicated at different times with different library preparation protocols. On the study overall, not on this receptor specifically: In monozygotic twins, recombination models systematically underestimated out-of-frame TCR alpha sharing, but the models matched the sharing seen between unrelated individuals. The excess sharing between twins in beta out-of-frame sequences was weaker because fewer shared sequences reduced the signal-to-noise ratio. Invariant T cells such as MAIT and iNKT could partly confound zero-insertion analyses, although diverse VJ usage argued against such confounding for most clonotypes. Because the same donors could not be followed over many years, the conclusions depended on cross-sectional statistical analysis. Abundant cord blood beta clonotypes had fewer insertions, young adult naive repertoires showed a similar but weaker trend, and memory repertoires showed no such trend. Compared with coincidental sharing between unrelated individuals, an excess of low generation-probability sequences was observed among out-of-frame TCR alpha sequences shared between twins.

Only healthy Caucasian donors were included. Three unrelated non-twin adults were additionally sequenced: a male aged 18 to 29, a male aged 50 to 59 and a female aged 50 to 59. Miltenyi CD45RO+ enrichment and human naive T-cell isolation kits were used to isolate memory (CD45RO+) and naive T cells from PBMC. The germline V gene (reference sequence) gives CDR1 as LNHNV and CDR2 as YYDKDF. From its cysteine to its phenylalanine, the CDR3 spans 16 amino acids. Just CDR3 DNA is preserved here, 48 bases in frame from base 1. V is pared back by 2 bases and J by 11 bases, with 22 bases lying between the germline termini.

The sequence derives from a man between 18 and 29 years old in good health. Source material: naive T cells sorted from blood. The cell subset or site label for this specimen denotes: cells isolated with a human naive T-cell isolation kit. The V and J genes are TRBV15 and TRBJ1-3, and the D gene may be TRBD1, 6 bases matching. The CDR3 reads as follows: CATSRPVPRQVTSIYF. The nucleotides are TGTGCCACCAGCAGACCCGTCCCACGACAGGTCACGTCCATATATTTT.